The 24 T cell receptor beta chains below all came from one sample that was sequenced in a study of cytomegalovirus exposure and HLA in healthy donors. The PCR contained 60 Vbeta and 13 Jbeta primers. Sequenced by immunoSEQ multiplex PCR; TCRdb stores in-frame clones only, minus some. The sample has around 78,000 clones, about 78% seen once; the top ten hold approximately 1%. The source material was PBMCs. Every receptor here comes from a male donor in good health and CMV-seronegative.

This clone has just a few counts. The J gene is TRBJ1-4, the V gene TRBV6-1; perhaps TRBD1 as D (6 bases). Trimming took off 2 bases at V and 8 bases at J, with 12 bases between the two ends. The CDR3 totals 14 residues. Germline V lookup: CDR1 MNHNS, CDR2 SASEGT. The CDR3 DNA follows: TGTGCCAGCAGTGAAATCAGGGGAAACGAAAAACTGTTTTTT. Its protein is CASSEIRGNEKLFF.

The rearrangement uses TRBV7-9 and TRBJ1-6; D is unresolved. This CDR3 has 15 residues. CDR1 and CDR2 from the germline V gene are SEHNR and FQNEAQ (reference sequence). The germline V and J ends were trimmed by 0 bases and 7 bases, with 10 bases remaining between them. The CDR3 bases are TGTGCCAGCAGCTTAGCCCGGACTGGGAATTCACCCCTCCACTTT. It encodes CASSLARTGNSPLHF.

The V and J genes are TRBV28 and TRBJ2-1; no definite D call. This CDR3 is built from 14 residues. Germline CDR1 reads MDHEN; CDR2 reads SYDVKM. V was shortened by 8 bases and J by 7 bases, with 18 bases between the two germline ends. CDR3 coding DNA: TGTGCCAGCCGACTGCGTAATGGTCGGAATGAGCAGTTCTTC. Protein product: CASRLRNGRNEQFF.

On this clone: An end of the junction differs from the germline gene, which may be a read error. The V gene is TRBV28, the J gene TRBJ1-5; D is possibly TRBD1 (5 bases). The V gene's germline CDR1 is MDHEN and CDR2 SYDVKM. This CDR3 is 19 amino acids long. CDR3 in DNA: TGTGCCAGCAAGCATCCGGGACTTATTGACCCTCAGATTAATCAGCCCCAGAATTTT. Its protein is CASKHPGLIDPQINQPQNF.

This sequence joins TRBV27 and TRBJ2-2; 7 positions match TRBD2. Germline trimming cut 5 bases from V and 3 bases from J; bases unmatched to any gene: 3. The CDR3 loop spans 14 amino acids. Per the germline V gene, CDR1 is MNHEY and CDR2 is SMNVEV (reference sequence). The CDR3, as DNA: TGTGCCAGCAGTCGGGGAGGGGACACCGGGGAGCTGTTTTTT. Its protein product is CASSRGGDTGELFF.

This clone was counted a single time. J is TRBJ2-3 and V is TRBV5-6, with a tentative D call TRBD1 (6 bases). CDR3 length equals 14 residues. Trimming removed 2 bases from V and 5 bases from J, with 12 bases in between. Germline V CDR1 and CDR2: SGHDT, YYEEEE. CDR3 sequence (DNA): TGTGCCAGCAGCTTCAGGGGTGTGGGAGATACGCAGTATTTT. Its protein is CASSFRGVGDTQYF.

The chain combines TRBV9 with TRBJ2-3, with a possible D match to TRBD1 (6 bases). V lost 0 bases and J lost 6, with 11 bases in between. There are 14 residues in the CDR3. The V gene's germline CDR1 is SGDLS and CDR2 YYNGEE. The CDR3 is CASSVGNRADTQYF. DNA for the CDR3: TGTGCCAGCAGCGTAGGTAACAGGGCGGATACGCAGTATTTT.

Regarding this clone: Its ends do not fully match the called genes, so a read error is possible. The rearrangement links TRBV7-9 to TRBJ2-7, with a weak D call TRBD1 (5 bases). The germline gives CDR1 SEHNR, CDR2 FQNEAQ (reference sequence). CDR3 length equals 12 residues. The CDR3 DNA sequence: TGTTCCAGCAGCTTTTCGTCAGGGGAGCAGTACTTC. The encoded protein is CSSSFSSGEQYF.

This chain joins TRBV11-3 and TRBJ2-5, with 9 bases fitting TRBD2. The CDR3 loop spans 15 amino acids. Germline CDR1 is SGHNT and CDR2 is YENEEA. Trimming took 5 bases from V and 2 from J; bases not matched to a gene: 6. For the CDR3, the DNA is TGTGCCAGCAGCACGGGGACTAGCATTCAAGAGACCCAGTACTTC. It yields the protein CASSTGTSIQETQYF.

V gene TRBV6-5 combines with J gene TRBJ1-2; 10 nucleotides match TRBD1. The CDR3 consists of 12 residues. Trimming at V came to 5 bases and at J to 8 bases, leaving 2 bases not matched to a gene. The germline V gene encodes CDR1 MNHEY and CDR2 SVGAGI. CDR3 residues: CASSRDRGGYTF. CDR3 bases: TGTGCCAGCAGTCGGGACAGGGGAGGCTACACCTTC.

The chain is built from TRBV11-2 and TRBJ2-5; the D is unclear. With 3 bases removed from V and 5 bases from J, the gap between germline ends came to 4 bases. CDR3 length: 11 amino acids. Germline lookup yields CDR1 SGHAT and CDR2 FQNNGV. DNA of the CDR3: TGTGCCAGCAGCTTTCGGGAGACCCAGTACTTC. Encoded protein: CASSFRETQYF. The complete variable domain, with remaining parts taken from reference TRBV11-2 and TRBJ2-5, reads EAGVAQSPRYKIIEKRQSVAFWCNPISGHATLYWYQQILGQGPKLLIQFQNNGVVDDSQLPKDRFSAERLKGVDSTLKIQPAKLEDSAVYLCASSFRETQYFGPGTRLLVL.

For the CDR3, the DNA is TGTGCCAGCAGGGAGACCGCGATTGAGTACGAGCAGTACTTC. Its translation is CASRETAIEYEQYF. The chain employs TRBV6-5 and TRBJ2-5; D unresolved. The J call is doubtful: the DNA matches TRBJ2-7 better. The CDR3 length is 14 residues. Germline V gene sequence: CDR1 MNHEY, CDR2 SVGAGI.

This clone was counted a few times. The chain carries TRBV5-1 and TRBJ2-1; 7 bases agree with TRBD2. In germline, CDR1 is SGHRS, CDR2 YFSETQ. There are 15 residues in the CDR3. The V segment lost 2 bases and the J segment 3 bases; nucleotides outside the gene matches: 5. This chain's CDR3 is CASSFGGSLYNEQFF. In DNA form, the CDR3 reads TGCGCCAGCAGCTTTGGCGGGAGCCTCTACAATGAGCAGTTCTTC.

V usage is TRBV10-1 and J usage is TRBJ2-1; D perhaps matches TRBD2 (5 bases). Germline V gene sequence: CDR1 WNHNN, CDR2 SYGVQD (reference sequence). The CDR3 is 14 amino acids. V dropped 10 bases and J dropped 10 bases, with 23 bases sitting between them. CDR3 sequence reads: CATKPDSSTGEQFF. In DNA form, the CDR3 reads TGCGCCACCAAACCGGACTCCTCTACGGGGGAGCAGTTCTTC.

This sequence joins TRBV29-1 and TRBJ2-7; TRBD2 matches at 7 bases. This CDR3 contains 13 residues. Looked up from germline, CDR1 is SQVTM and CDR2 is ANQGSEA. The V gene end was trimmed by 7 bases and the J gene end by 2 bases; junction bases not matched to a gene: 8. The CDR3 region is CSGGGGSAYEQYF. CDR3 sequence (DNA): TGCAGCGGTGGCGGGGGATCGGCCTACGAGCAGTACTTC.

This clone showed up just once. This chain uses TRBV11-1 with TRBJ1-1; D gene ambiguous. CDR3 length equals 13 residues. Per the germline V gene, CDR1 is SGHAT and CDR2 is FQDESV (reference sequence). Trimming shortened V by 2 bases and J by 10 bases, and 14 bases separated the two germline ends. Written as DNA, the CDR3 is TGTGCCAGCAGCTTATCGGGATTTTTAGGAGCTTTCTTT. This codes for CASSLSGFLGAFF.

With regard to this clone: Other DNA sequences in this sample translate to the same CDR3. The V gene is TRBV28, the J gene TRBJ1-5; TRBD1 matches 8 bases. V was pared by 6 bases and J by 0 bases, with 10 bases of the junction left unmatched. Germline V gene lookup returns CDR1 MDHEN and CDR2 SYDVKM. The CDR3 runs 17 residues. The CDR3 loop is CASRPTGDRHSNQPQHF. The CDR3 DNA reads as TGTGCCAGCAGACCTACCGGGGACAGGCATAGCAATCAGCCCCAGCATTTT.

Note on this clone: Germline is not matched at one junction end, which may reflect a read error. The chain is built from TRBV4-1 and TRBJ1-2; TRBD1 matches 7 bases. This CDR3 region has 13 residues. CDR1 and CDR2 (germline): MGHRA, YSYEKL. The CDR3 protein is CASGDRNNYGYPF. The CDR3 bases are TGCGCCAGCGGGGACAGAAATAACTATGGCTACCCCTTC.

The chain employs TRBV7-2 and TRBJ2-7; TRBD2 matches 14 bases. V lost 5 bases to trimming and J lost 1 base; unmatched junction nucleotides: 10. The CDR3 totals 18 residues. The germline gives CDR1 SGHTA, CDR2 FQGNSA. CDR3 sequence reads: CASSGQFGLAGGSYEQYF. Here the CDR3 DNA reads TGTGCCAGCAGCGGACAATTTGGACTAGCGGGGGGTTCCTACGAGCAGTACTTC.

This sequence joins TRBV7-2 and TRBJ1-1, with 12 nucleotides matching TRBD1. The length of the CDR3 is 18 residues. Germline loops: CDR1 SGHTA, CDR2 FQGNSA. The trim removed 1 base at V and 4 bases at J, leaving 10 bases unmatched. The CDR3 loop is CASSLEFGTGGSGTEAFF. The CDR3 nucleotides read TGTGCCAGCAGCTTAGAATTTGGGACAGGGGGCTCGGGCACTGAAGCTTTCTTT. Full variable domain (remainder filled in from reference TRBV7-2 and TRBJ1-1): GAGVSQSPSNKVTEKGKDVELRCDPISGHTALYWYRQSLGQGLEFLIYFQGNSAPDKSGLPSDRFSAERTGGSVSTLTIQRTQQEDSAVYLCASSLEFGTGGSGTEAFFGQGTRLTVV.

The gene calls are TRBV12-5 and TRBJ2-3; D gene uncertain. Trimming took off 6 bases at V and 0 bases at J, with 10 bases between the two ends. The germline gives CDR1 LGHNT, CDR2 FRNRAP. This CDR3 is built from 14 residues. The CDR3 region is CASGLATSTDTQYF. The CDR3 DNA follows: TGTGCTAGTGGGCTTGCCACTAGCACAGATACGCAGTATTTT.

A word on this clone: A junction end diverges from the germline sequence, so it may reflect a read error. V usage is TRBV6-9 and J usage is TRBJ1-5, with D tentatively TRBD1 (6 bases). The CDR3 length is 16 residues. Per germline, CDR1 MNHGY and CDR2 SVAAGI. CDR3 DNA sequence: TGTGCCAGCAGTTATTCTCTGACAGGAGGCAATCAGCCCCAGAATTTT. Its protein product is CASSYSLTGGNQPQNF.

Comment on this clone: One end of the junction is discordant with germline, which a read error may explain. V is TRBV7-8 and J is TRBJ1-1; D not certain. Germline loops: CDR1 SGHVS, CDR2 FQNEAQ. The CDR3 totals 12 residues. CDR3 sequence (DNA): TGTGCCAGCAGCCTAGCCGGGATCGTAGCTTTCTTT. Protein: CASSLAGIVAFF.

The chain uses TRBV27 and TRBJ2-6; D is uncertain. CDR1 is MNHEY and CDR2 is SMNVEV in the germline V gene (reference sequence). Trimming took 2 bases from V and 0 from J, leaving 8 bases between them. This CDR3 region has 16 residues. The CDR3 region is CASSLQFISGANVLTF. The CDR3 DNA reads as TGTGCCAGCAGTTTACAGTTCATCTCTGGGGCCAACGTCCTGACTTTC.